This T cell receptor (beta chain) was captured by sequencing in a study of CD8+ T cells in alopecia areata. This CDR3 region has 15 residues. V was pared by 5 bases and J by 3 bases, with 9 bases of the junction left unmatched. The germline V gene has CDR1 SEHNR and CDR2 FQNEAQ (reference sequence). General study findings and limits: As there was one nonresponder, how baseline CD8+ expansion relates to response remains uncertain. While tofacitinib was given, many expanded lesional clones persisted in scalp and blood. Tofacitinib significantly brought down scalp clonality and expanded CD8+ clones among top 100.

Specified treatment: oral pan-JAK inhibitor, 5-10 mg twice daily. Both peripheral blood and punch biopsies of lesional scalp skin were obtained from patients who had alopecia areata. Sequencing templates came from extracted RNA that was reverse transcribed into cDNA. Only in-frame clones appear in the TCRdb table, and some are missing; sequencing was by immunoSEQ multiplex PCR. The data contain under 150,000 clones, 56% of them singletons. In regard to this clone: Its antigen is still unknown.

The sample in question was CD4+ T cells sorted from blood, obtained at week 24, from a patient treated with tofacitinib. V usage is TRBV7-9 and J usage is TRBJ1-1, with 7 positions matching TRBD1. This TCR derives from a human donor with alopecia areata. The DNA for the CDR3 is TGTGCCAGCAGCGCCCGGACAGGACCTTACACTGAAGCTTTCTTT. Protein product: CASSARTGPYTEAFF.